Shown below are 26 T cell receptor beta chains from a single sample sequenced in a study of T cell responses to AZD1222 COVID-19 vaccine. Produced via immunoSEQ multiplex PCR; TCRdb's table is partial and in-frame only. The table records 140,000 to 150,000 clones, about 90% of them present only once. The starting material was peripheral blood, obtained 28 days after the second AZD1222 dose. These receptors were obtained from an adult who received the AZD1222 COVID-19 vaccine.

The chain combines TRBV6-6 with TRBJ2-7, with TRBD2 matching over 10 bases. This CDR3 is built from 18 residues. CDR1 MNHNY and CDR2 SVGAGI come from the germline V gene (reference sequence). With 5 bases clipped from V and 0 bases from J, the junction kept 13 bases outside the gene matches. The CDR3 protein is CASSPAGQTSGFSYEQYF. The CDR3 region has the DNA TGTGCCAGCAGTCCCGCGGGACAGACTAGCGGGTTCTCCTACGAGCAGTACTTC.

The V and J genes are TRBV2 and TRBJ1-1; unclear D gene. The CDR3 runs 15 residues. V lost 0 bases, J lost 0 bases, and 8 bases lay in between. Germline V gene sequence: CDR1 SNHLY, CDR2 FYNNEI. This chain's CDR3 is CASSEARGLNTEAFF. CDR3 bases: TGTGCCAGCAGTGAAGCGCGGGGTCTGAACACTGAAGCTTTCTTT. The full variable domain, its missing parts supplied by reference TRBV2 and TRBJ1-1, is EPEVTQTPSHQVTQMGQEVILRCVPISNHLYFYWYRQILGQKVEFLVSFYNNEISEKSEIFDDQFSVERPDGSNFTLKIRSTKLEDSAMYFCASSEARGLNTEAFFGQGTRLTVV.

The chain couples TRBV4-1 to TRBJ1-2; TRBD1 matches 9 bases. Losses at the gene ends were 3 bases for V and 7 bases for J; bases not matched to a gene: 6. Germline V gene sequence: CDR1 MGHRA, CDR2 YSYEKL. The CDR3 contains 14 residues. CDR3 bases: TGCGCCAGCAGCCACGGACAGGGGCGTTCTGGCTACACCTTC. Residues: CASSHGQGRSGYTF.

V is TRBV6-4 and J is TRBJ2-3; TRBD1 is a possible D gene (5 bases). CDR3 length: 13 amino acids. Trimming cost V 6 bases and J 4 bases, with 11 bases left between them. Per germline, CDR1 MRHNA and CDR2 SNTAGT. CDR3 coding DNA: TGTGCCAGCAGCGTGACAGAATCAGATACGCAGTATTTT. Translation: CASSVTESDTQYF.

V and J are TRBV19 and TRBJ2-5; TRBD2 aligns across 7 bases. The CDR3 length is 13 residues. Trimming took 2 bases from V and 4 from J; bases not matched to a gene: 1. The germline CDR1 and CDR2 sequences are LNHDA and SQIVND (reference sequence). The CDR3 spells CASSISGGETQYF. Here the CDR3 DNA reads TGTGCCAGTAGTATATCGGGGGGAGAGACCCAGTACTTC.

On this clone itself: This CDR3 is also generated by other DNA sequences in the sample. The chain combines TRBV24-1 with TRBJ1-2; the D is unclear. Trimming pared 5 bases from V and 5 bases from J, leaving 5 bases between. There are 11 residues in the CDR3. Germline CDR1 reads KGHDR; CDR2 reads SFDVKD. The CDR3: CATSAGYGYTF. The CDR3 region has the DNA TGTGCCACCAGTGCGGGGTATGGCTACACCTTC.

The CDR3 sequence: CSVGATEAFF. The CDR3 DNA is TGCAGCGTCGGGGCCACTGAAGCTTTCTTT. This rearrangement joins TRBV29-1 to TRBJ1-1; possibly TRBD1 for D (5 bases). Germline assignment: CDR1 SQVTM and CDR2 ANQGSEA. Trimming shortened V by 6 bases and J by 4 bases, and 6 bases separated the two germline ends. This CDR3 has 10 amino acids.

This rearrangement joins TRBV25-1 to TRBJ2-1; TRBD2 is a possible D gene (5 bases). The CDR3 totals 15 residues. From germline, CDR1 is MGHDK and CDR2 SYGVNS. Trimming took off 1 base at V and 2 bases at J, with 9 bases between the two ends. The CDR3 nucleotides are TGTGCCAGCAGTGAATCCGGGGTACCCTACAATGAGCAGTTCTTC. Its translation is CASSESGVPYNEQFF.

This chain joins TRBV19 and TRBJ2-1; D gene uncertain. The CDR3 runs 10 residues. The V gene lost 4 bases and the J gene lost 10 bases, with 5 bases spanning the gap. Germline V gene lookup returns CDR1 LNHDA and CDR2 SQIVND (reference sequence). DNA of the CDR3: TGTGCCAGTAGTAAGGGAGAGCAGTTCTTC. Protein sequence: CASSKGEQFF.

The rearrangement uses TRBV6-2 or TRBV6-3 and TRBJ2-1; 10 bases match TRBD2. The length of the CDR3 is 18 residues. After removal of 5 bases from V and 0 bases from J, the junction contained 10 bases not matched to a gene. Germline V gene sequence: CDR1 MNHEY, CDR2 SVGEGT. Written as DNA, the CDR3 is TGTGCCAGCAGTCAGGGGTCGAGGACTAGCGGCTCCTACAATGAGCAGTTCTTC. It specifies CASSQGSRTSGSYNEQFF.

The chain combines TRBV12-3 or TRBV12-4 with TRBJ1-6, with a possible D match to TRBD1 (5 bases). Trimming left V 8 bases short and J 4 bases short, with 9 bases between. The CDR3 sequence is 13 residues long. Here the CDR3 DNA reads TGTGCCAGCGGGACGGATTATAATTCACCCCTCCACTTT. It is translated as CASGTDYNSPLHF.

The CDR3 here is CASSQGNSGGPQETQYF. The DNA of the CDR3 is TGTGCCAGCAGCCAAGGAAATAGCGGGGGGCCCCAAGAGACCCAGTACTTC. The chain couples TRBV4-2 to TRBJ2-5, with 10 nucleotides matching TRBD2. Germline CDR1 is LGHNA and CDR2 is YNFKEQ. The CDR3 has 17 amino acids. After removal of 1 base from V and 1 base from J, the junction contained 6 bases not matched to a gene.

The CDR3 DNA reads TGTGCCAGCAGTTACGGACAGGGGGCGCCGGCTATCTATGGCTACACCTTC. Translating it yields CASSYGQGAPAIYGYTF. The rearrangement joins TRBV3-1 (or the pseudogene TRBV3-2) to TRBJ1-2; TRBD1 matches at 11 bases. The CDR3 is made up of 17 amino acids. Germline CDR1 reads LGHDT; CDR2 reads YNNKEL (reference sequence). J lost 4 bases, V lost 6 bases, and 13 bases had no gene match.

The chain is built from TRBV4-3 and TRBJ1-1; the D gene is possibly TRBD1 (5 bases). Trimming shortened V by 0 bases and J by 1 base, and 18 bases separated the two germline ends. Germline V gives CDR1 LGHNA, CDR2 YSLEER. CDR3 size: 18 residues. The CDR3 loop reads CASSQDLATGTANTEAFF. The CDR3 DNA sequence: TGCGCCAGCAGCCAAGATCTCGCGACCGGGACGGCGAACACTGAAGCTTTCTTT.

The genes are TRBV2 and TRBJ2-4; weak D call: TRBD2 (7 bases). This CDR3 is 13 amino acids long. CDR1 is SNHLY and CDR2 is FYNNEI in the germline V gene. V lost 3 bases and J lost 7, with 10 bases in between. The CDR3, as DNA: TGTGCCAGCAGTGAGGGGGGGCTCAACATTCAGTACTTC. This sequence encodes CASSEGGLNIQYF.

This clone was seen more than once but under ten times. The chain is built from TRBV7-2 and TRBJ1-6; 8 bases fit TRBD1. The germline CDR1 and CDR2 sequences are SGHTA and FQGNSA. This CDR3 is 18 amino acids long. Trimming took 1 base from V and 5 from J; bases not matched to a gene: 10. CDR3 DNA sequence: TGTGCCAGCAGCTTAGGCAGAAGCAGGGGGCGGAATAATTCACCCCTCCACTTT. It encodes CASSLGRSRGRNNSPLHF.

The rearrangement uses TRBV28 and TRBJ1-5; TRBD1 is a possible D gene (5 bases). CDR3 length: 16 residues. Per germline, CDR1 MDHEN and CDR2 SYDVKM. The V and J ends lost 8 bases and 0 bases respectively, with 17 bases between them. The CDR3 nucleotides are TGTGCCAGCTCAGATTGGGGACTCCGTAGCAATCAGCCCCAGCATTTT. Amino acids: CASSDWGLRSNQPQHF.

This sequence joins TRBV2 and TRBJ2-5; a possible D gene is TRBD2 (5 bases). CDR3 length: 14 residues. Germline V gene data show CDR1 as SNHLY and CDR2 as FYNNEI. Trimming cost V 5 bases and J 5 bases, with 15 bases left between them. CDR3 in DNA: TGTGCCAGCAGTCTGGACCTCGGGGAGGAGACCCAGTACTTC. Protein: CASSLDLGEETQYF.

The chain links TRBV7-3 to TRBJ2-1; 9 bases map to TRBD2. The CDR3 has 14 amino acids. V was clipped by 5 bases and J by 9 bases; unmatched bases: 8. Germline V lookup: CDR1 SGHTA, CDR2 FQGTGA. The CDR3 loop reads CASSPSGRPSEQFF. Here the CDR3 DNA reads TGTGCCAGCAGCCCCAGCGGGAGGCCCAGTGAGCAGTTCTTC.

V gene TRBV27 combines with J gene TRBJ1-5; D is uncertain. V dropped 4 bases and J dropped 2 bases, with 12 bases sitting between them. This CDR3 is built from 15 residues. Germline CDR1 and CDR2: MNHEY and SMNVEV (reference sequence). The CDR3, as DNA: TGTGCCAGCAGTTCCCCTTCGAAGGGCAATCAGCCCCAGCATTTT. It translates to CASSSPSKGNQPQHF.

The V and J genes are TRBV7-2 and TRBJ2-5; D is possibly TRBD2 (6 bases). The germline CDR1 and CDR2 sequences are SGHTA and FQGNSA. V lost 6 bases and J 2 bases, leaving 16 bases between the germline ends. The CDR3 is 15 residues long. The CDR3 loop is CASSSGEVVQETQYF. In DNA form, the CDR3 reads TGTGCCAGCAGTTCGGGGGAGGTTGTGCAAGAGACCCAGTACTTC. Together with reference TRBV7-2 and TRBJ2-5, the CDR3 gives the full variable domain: GAGVSQSPSNKVTEKGKDVELRCDPISGHTALYWYRQSLGQGLEFLIYFQGNSAPDKSGLPSDRFSAERTGGSVSTLTIQRTQQEDSAVYLCASSSGEVVQETQYFGPGTRLLVL.

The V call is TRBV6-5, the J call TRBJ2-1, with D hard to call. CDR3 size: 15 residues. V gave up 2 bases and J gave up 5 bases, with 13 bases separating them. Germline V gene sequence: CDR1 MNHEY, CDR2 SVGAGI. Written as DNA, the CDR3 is TGTGCCAGCAGTTACGCCAGCGTGTTTAACAATGAGCAGTTCTTC. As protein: CASSYASVFNNEQFF.

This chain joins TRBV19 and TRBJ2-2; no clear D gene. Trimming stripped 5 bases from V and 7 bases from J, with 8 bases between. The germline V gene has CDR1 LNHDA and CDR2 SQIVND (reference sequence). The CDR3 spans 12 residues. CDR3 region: CASSLRNGELFF. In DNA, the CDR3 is TGTGCCAGTAGTCTCCGCAACGGGGAGCTGTTTTTT.

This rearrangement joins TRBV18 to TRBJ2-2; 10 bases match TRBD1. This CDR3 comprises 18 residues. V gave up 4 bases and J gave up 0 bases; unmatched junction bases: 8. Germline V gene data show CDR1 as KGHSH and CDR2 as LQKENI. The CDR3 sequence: CASSQNLGTGANTGELFF. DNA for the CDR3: TGTGCCAGCTCACAGAACCTCGGGACAGGGGCGAACACCGGGGAGCTGTTTTTT. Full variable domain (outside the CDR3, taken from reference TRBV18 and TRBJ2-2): NAGVMQNPRHLVRRRGQEARLRCSPMKGHSHVYWYRQLPEEGLKFMVYLQKENIIDESGMPKERFSAEFPKEGPSILRIQQVVRGDSAAYFCASSQNLGTGANTGELFFGEGSRLTVL.

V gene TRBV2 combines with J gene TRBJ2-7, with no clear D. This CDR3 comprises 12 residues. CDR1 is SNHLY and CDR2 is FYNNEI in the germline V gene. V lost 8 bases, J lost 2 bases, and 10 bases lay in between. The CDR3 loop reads CASAKETYEQYF. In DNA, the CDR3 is TGTGCCAGCGCGAAGGAGACCTACGAGCAGTACTTC.

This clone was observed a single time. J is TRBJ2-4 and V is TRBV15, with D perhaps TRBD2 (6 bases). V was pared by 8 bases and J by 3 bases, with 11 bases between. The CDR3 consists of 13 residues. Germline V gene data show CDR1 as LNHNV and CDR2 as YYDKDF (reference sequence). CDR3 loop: CATGLKLKNIQYF. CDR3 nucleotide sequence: TGTGCCACCGGACTAAAGCTCAAAAACATTCAGTACTTC. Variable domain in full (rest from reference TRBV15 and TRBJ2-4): DAMVIQNPRYQVTQFGKPVTLSCSQTLNHNVMYWYQQKSSQAPKLLFHYYDKDFNNEADTPDNFQSRRPNTSFCFLDIRSPGLGDTAMYLCATGLKLKNIQYFGAGTRLSVL.